The rows below give T cell receptor beta chains drawn from one sample of a study of CD8 T cells in Susac syndrome. TCRdb reanalysed the immunoSEQ multiplex PCR reads using MiXCR and keeps one entry per CDR3 protein. The table records about 430,000 distinct CDR3 sequences, more than 80% of them present only once. The sequenced sample consisted of CD8+ T cells from PBMCs. The receptors shown here come from a human donor with multiple sclerosis. The CDR3 runs from the conserved cysteine through the conserved F or W. A D gene is named only where the DNA matches it firmly. Clone size is not always given. Where it is, it says once, few, many or a class for expanded clones.

>TRBV10-3|TRBJ2-5|-|-
CAISGGGLQETQYF
TGTGCCATCAGTGGGGGTGGCTTACAAGAGACCCAGTACTTC
>TRBV9|TRBJ2-5|once|-
CASSETAGTGETQYF
TGTGCCAGCAGCGAGACGGCCGGGACCGGGGAGACCCAGTACTTC
>TRBV7-6|TRBJ1-5|few|-
CASSLEWGQPQHF
TGTGCCAGCAGCTTAGAATGGGGCCAGCCCCAGCATTTT
>TRBV27|TRBJ2-1|few|-
CASSPLSGSNEQFF
TGTGCCAGCAGTCCCCTTTCCGGGAGCAATGAGCAGTTCTTC
>TRBV20-1|TRBJ2-7|-|-
CSARSRTDYEQYF
TGCAGTGCTAGGAGCCGGACAGACTACGAGCAGTACTTC
>TRBV12-3/TRBV12-4|TRBJ2-1|-|-
CASSQRPASVNEQFF
TGTGCCAGCAGCCAGAGACCCGCCTCCGTCAATGAGCAGTTCTTC
>TRBV25-1|TRBJ1-2|-|-
CASSGGGGLSLNYGYTF
TGTGCCAGCAGTGGAGGGGGGGGCCTGAGTCTTAACTATGGCTACACCTTC
>TRBV30|TRBJ2-7|-|-
CAWSGDSSYEQYF
TGTGCCTGGAGTGGTGACAGCTCCTACGAGCAGTACTTC
>TRBV4-1|TRBJ2-7|-|-
CASSQDSVEGLAEQYF
TGCGCCAGCAGCCAAGATTCGGTGGAGGGACTCGCCGAGCAGTACTTC
>TRBV13|TRBJ1-1|-|-
CASSLLGHTVNTEAFF
TGTGCCAGCAGCTTACTGGGTCACACGGTGAACACTGAAGCTTTCTTT
>TRBV28|TRBJ2-7|-|-
CASSWDSRTYEQYF
TGTGCCAGCAGTTGGGACTCCCGTACCTACGAGCAGTACTTC
>TRBV29-1|TRBJ2-1|-|-
CSVEGAYNEQFF
TGCAGCGTTGAGGGGGCCTACAATGAGCAGTTCTTC
>TRBV27|TRBJ2-1|-|-
CASSLMLDTEQFF
TGTGCCAGCAGTTTGATGTTGGATACTGAGCAGTTCTTC
>TRBV6-6|TRBJ2-1|-|TRBD2
CAILTTSGGNNEQFF
TGTGCCATCTTGACGACTAGCGGGGGAAACAATGAGCAGTTCTTC
>TRBV30|TRBJ2-3|-|-
CAWSVHGGTDTQYF
TGTGCCTGGAGTGTACACGGAGGGACAGATACGCAGTATTTT
>TRBV2|TRBJ1-4|-|-
CASGNLYRKPNEKLFF
TGTGCCAGCGGGAATCTTTACAGGAAACCTAATGAAAAACTGTTTTTT
>TRBV30|TRBJ1-1|-|-
CAWLSGGTYTEAFF
TGTGCCTGGCTCAGTGGGGGCACCTACACTGAAGCTTTCTTT
>TRBV12-5|TRBJ2-7|-|TRBD1
CASGFGTGQGHYEQYF
TGTGCTAGTGGTTTTGGGACAGGACAAGGGCACTACGAGCAGTACTTC
>TRBV7-9|TRBJ1-6|-|TRBD1
CASSSSRTGTSPLHF
TGTGCCAGCAGCAGCTCCCGGACAGGGACATCACCCCTCCACTTT
>TRBV2|TRBJ1-4|-|TRBD1
CASSEAGMRTGDEKLFF
TGTGCCAGCAGTGAAGCAGGGATGCGGACAGGGGATGAAAAACTGTTTTTT
>TRBV19|TRBJ1-2|-|-
CASSIENSNYGYTF
TGTGCCAGTAGTATAGAGAACTCTAACTATGGCTACACCTTC
>TRBV28|TRBJ2-3|-|TRBD2
CASSLLLADTDTQYF
TGTGCCAGCAGTTTGCTACTAGCGGACACAGATACGCAGTATTTT
>TRBV12-3/TRBV12-4|TRBJ2-7|-|-
CASSWTEKFYEQYF
TGTGCCAGCAGTTGGACAGAAAAATTCTACGAGCAGTACTTC
>TRBV9|TRBJ2-3|-|-
CASSVERNTDTQYF
TGTGCCAGCAGCGTAGAGAGGAACACAGATACGCAGTATTTT
>TRBV19|TRBJ2-7|few|-
CASSIGDSSYEQYF
TGTGCCAGTAGTATAGGTGACAGCTCCTACGAGCAGTACTTC
>TRBV6-5|TRBJ2-2|-|-
CASSSPPQGTNTGELFF
TGTGCCAGCAGTTCCCCACCACAGGGCACGAACACCGGGGAGCTGTTTTTT
>TRBV7-9|TRBJ1-4|-|-
CASSANRDEKLFF
TGTGCCAGCAGCGCCAACAGGGACGAAAAACTGTTTTTT
>TRBV4-1|TRBJ2-3|-|TRBD2
CASSQVWRGGDTQYF
TGCGCCAGCAGCCAAGTGTGGCGGGGGGGTGATACGCAGTATTTT
>TRBV7-9|TRBJ2-7|few|-
CASSSDSREQYF
TGTGCCAGCAGCTCCGACAGCCGCGAGCAGTACTTC
>TRBV19|TRBJ2-1|few|-
CASSIGTSYNEQFF
TGTGCCAGTAGTATAGGGACAAGCTACAATGAGCAGTTCTTC
>TRBV5-6|TRBJ2-1|-|-
CASSLEGEADNEQFF
TGTGCCAGCAGCTTGGAAGGGGAGGCTGACAATGAGCAGTTCTTC
>TRBV2|TRBJ1-1|few|-
CASSERGGYTEAFF
TGTGCCAGCAGTGAAAGAGGGGGGTACACTGAAGCTTTCTTT
>TRBV11-2|TRBJ2-4|-|-
CASSFGFGHTKKLAKNIQYF
TGTGCCAGCAGCTTTGGTTTCGGGCATACTAAAAAGCTAGCCAAAAACATTCAGTACTTC
>TRBV2|TRBJ2-1|-|TRBD1
CASSYTTGLEVYNEQFF
TGTGCCAGCAGTTATACGACAGGGTTGGAAGTCTACAATGAGCAGTTCTTC
>TRBV6-5|TRBJ1-1|-|-
CASNPRSYGNTEAFF
TGTGCCAGCAACCCACGCTCGTACGGGAACACTGAAGCTTTCTTT
>TRBV10-3|TRBJ2-1|-|-
CAISDFQHFNEQFF
TGTGCCATCAGTGATTTTCAGCACTTCAATGAGCAGTTCTTC
>TRBV27|TRBJ2-7|-|TRBD2
CASRRGLAVYEQYF
TGTGCCAGCAGACGGGGCCTAGCGGTCTACGAGCAGTACTTC